These 23 T cell receptor beta chains came from one sample sequenced in a study of technical replicates of blood from a handful of donors. This table comes from immunoSEQ multiplex PCR, and its TCRdb copy is limited to in-frame clones, with some not included. The sample has about 99,000 clones; about 96% are singletons. Sequenced: T cells isolated from PBMCs. These TCRs come from a human donor in good health.

The CDR3 nucleotides read TGTGCCAGCAGTGGACAGTCGAGCTCTGGAAACACCATATATTTT. It encodes CASSGQSSSGNTIYF. The chain is built from TRBV6-1 and TRBJ1-3; possible D gene TRBD1, 5 bases. There are 15 residues in the CDR3. V shed 4 bases and J shed 0 bases, with 10 bases lying between them. The germline gives CDR1 MNHNS, CDR2 SASEGT.

The chain is built from TRBV5-8 and TRBJ1-2; tentatively, D is TRBD1 (5 bases). The germline gives CDR1 SGHTS, CDR2 YDEGEE. The germline V and J ends were trimmed by 5 bases and 4 bases, with 12 bases remaining between them. The CDR3 covers 13 residues. This chain's CDR3 is CASSGGSGYGYTF. The DNA for the CDR3 is TGTGCCAGCAGTGGGGGGTCGGGCTATGGCTACACCTTC. Filled out from reference TRBV5-8 and TRBJ1-2, the complete variable domain reads EAGVTQSPTHLIKTRGQQATLRCSPISGHTSVYWYQQALGLGLQFLLWYDEGEERNRGNFPPRFSGRQFPNYSSELNVNALELEDSALYLCASSGGSGYGYTFGSGTRLTVV.

This rearrangement joins TRBV6-5 to TRBJ1-2; no clear D. The CDR3 is 12 residues long. V lost 1 base and J lost 6, with 6 bases in between. Per germline, CDR1 MNHEY and CDR2 SVGAGI. CDR3 DNA sequence: TGTGCCAGCAGTTACTTCGGGGATGGCTACACCTTC. The encoded protein is CASSYFGDGYTF.

The chain couples TRBV5-4 to TRBJ1-2; 9 positions agree with TRBD1. The germline V gene has CDR1 SGHNT and CDR2 YYREEE (reference sequence). V lost 4 bases to trimming and J lost 8 bases; unmatched junction nucleotides: 12. CDR3 length equals 15 residues. The CDR3 spells CASSRGDRVVGGYTF. CDR3 DNA: TGTGCCAGCAGCCGGGGGGACAGGGTGGTTGGGGGCTACACCTTC.

The J gene is TRBJ1-5, the V gene TRBV9, with D uncertain. V was shortened by 0 bases and J by 1 base, with 5 bases between the two germline ends. The CDR3 loop spans 14 amino acids. Germline lookup yields CDR1 SGDLS and CDR2 YYNGEE. DNA of the CDR3: TGTGCCAGCAGCGTAGGGAGAAGCAATCAGCCCCAGCATTTT. Amino acid sequence: CASSVGRSNQPQHF.

The V and J genes are TRBV21-1 and TRBJ2-1; no DNA check was done on the table's D call, TRBD1. TRBV21-1 is given as a pseudogene. This CDR3 region has 16 residues. CDR3 region: CASHLGGRGVGNEQFF. The CDR3 DNA reads TGTGCCAGCCACCTGGGGGGCAGGGGGGTAGGCAATGAGCAGTTCTTC.

J is TRBJ2-1 and V is TRBV6-5; D remains unclear. V shed 6 bases and J shed 0 bases, with 9 bases lying between them. The CDR3 consists of 14 residues. Germline V gene sequence: CDR1 MNHEY, CDR2 SVGAGI. DNA of the CDR3: TGTGCCAGCAGCACAGCAGACTCCTACAATGAGCAGTTCTTC. Translating it yields CASSTADSYNEQFF.

The chain recombines TRBV5-1 with TRBJ2-5; 7 nucleotides match TRBD2. CDR3 length: 13 residues. The junction had 5 bases not matched to a gene; V was cut back by 4 bases and J by 5 bases. Germline V gene data show CDR1 as SGHRS and CDR2 as YFSETQ. CDR3 DNA sequence: TGCGCCAGCAGCGAGGGACTATGGGAGACCCAGTACTTC. It is translated as CASSEGLWETQYF. Complete variable domain (other parts from reference TRBV5-1 and TRBJ2-5): KAGVTQTPRYLIKTRGQQVTLSCSPISGHRSVSWYQQTPGQGLQFLFEYFSETQRNKGNFPGRFSGRQFSNSRSEMNVSTLELGDSALYLCASSEGLWETQYFGPGTRLLVL.

Points on this clone: The same CDR3 is also encoded by other DNA sequences in this sample. The chain recombines TRBV10-1 with TRBJ2-7; 7 bases match TRBD1. The CDR3 length is 13 residues. V shed 3 bases, J shed 4 bases, and the junction held 3 bases outside the gene matches. Germline loops: CDR1 WNHNN, CDR2 SYGVQD (reference sequence). The CDR3 DNA follows: TGCGCCAGCAGTGAAGGGACAGAGTACGAGCAGTACTTC. It translates to CASSEGTEYEQYF.

This clone was counted once. This chain joins TRBV7-9 and TRBJ2-2; D gene ambiguous. Germline V gives CDR1 SEHNR, CDR2 FQNEAQ (reference sequence). CDR3 length: 17 amino acids. Trimming took 0 bases from V and 6 from J, leaving 17 bases between them. For the CDR3, the DNA is TGTGCCAGCAGCTTAGCGCTTGGCGGTGGAGTTTCCGGGGAGCTGTTTTTT. Its protein is CASSLALGGGVSGELFF.

This clone has just one count. V and J are TRBV6-4 and TRBJ2-5, with 14 bases aligning to TRBD2. Germline V gene sequence: CDR1 MRHNA, CDR2 SNTAGT. This CDR3 comprises 15 residues. V lost 4 bases, J lost 2 bases, and 0 bases stayed unmatched. CDR3 loop: CASSGTSGGQETQYF. CDR3 nucleotide sequence: TGTGCCAGCAGTGGGACTAGCGGGGGGCAAGAGACCCAGTACTTC.

The J gene is TRBJ1-5, the V gene TRBV27; D gene ambiguous. Trimming cost V 7 bases and J 0 bases, with 19 bases left between them. The CDR3 covers 17 residues. Per germline, CDR1 MNHEY and CDR2 SMNVEV (reference sequence). The CDR3: CASTSLAAIHSNQPQHF. CDR3 coding DNA: TGTGCCAGCACCTCCTTAGCGGCAATACATAGCAATCAGCCCCAGCATTTT.

V usage is TRBV2 and J usage is TRBJ2-2; D not resolved. This CDR3 comprises 13 residues. Germline V lookup: CDR1 SNHLY, CDR2 FYNNEI. Trimming removed 8 bases from V and 3 bases from J, with 10 bases in between. DNA for the CDR3: TGTGCCAGCGGTAGCACTTACACCGGGGAGCTGTTTTTT. Translating gives CASGSTYTGELFF.

The chain recombines TRBV2 with TRBJ1-2; weak D call: TRBD1 (6 bases). The CDR3 covers 15 residues. From germline, CDR1 is SNHLY and CDR2 FYNNEI. V was shortened by 8 bases and J by 2 bases, with 18 bases between the two germline ends. CDR3 sequence: CASSGAPQSNYGYTF. CDR3 coding DNA: TGTGCCAGCTCAGGGGCGCCCCAGTCGAACTATGGCTACACCTTC.

The chain links TRBV7-6 to TRBJ2-1; TRBD1 agrees at 9 bases. The CDR3 loop spans 15 amino acids. Germline-derived CDR1 and CDR2 are SGHVS and FNYEAQ. V was clipped by 1 base and J by 4 bases; unmatched bases: 2. CDR3 coding DNA: TGTGCCAGCAGCTTAGTTGGGACAGGGTACAATGAGCAGTTCTTC. The encoded protein is CASSLVGTGYNEQFF.

This chain joins TRBV7-6 and TRBJ2-1; 10 bases are a match to TRBD2. CDR1 is SGHVS, CDR2 FNYEAQ, per germline. The V and J ends lost 1 base and 5 bases, in that order; junction bases with no gene match: 5. The CDR3 has 16 amino acids. CDR3 in DNA: TGTGCCAGCAGCTTAGGACCTAGCGGGAGAGACAATGAGCAGTTCTTC. As protein: CASSLGPSGRDNEQFF. The entire variable domain, with the rest obtained from reference TRBV7-6 and TRBJ2-1, is as follows: GAGVSQSPRYKVTKRGQDVALRCDPISGHVSLYWYRQALGQGPEFLTYFNYEAQQDKSGLPNDRFSAERPEGSISTLTIQRTEQRDSAMYRCASSLGPSGRDNEQFFGPGTRLTVL.

This rearrangement joins TRBV19 to TRBJ1-1; 7 bases match TRBD1. The V gene's germline CDR1 is LNHDA and CDR2 SQIVND (reference sequence). This CDR3 comprises 14 residues. Unmatched junction bases numbered 10, after V lost 9 bases and J lost 3 bases. DNA for the CDR3: TGTGCCAGCAAGGGGGCGATATACTACACTGAAGCTTTCTTT. Its translation: CASKGAIYYTEAFF.

This chain uses TRBV6-4 with TRBJ1-2, with D unclear. Deletions cut 6 bases from V and 2 bases from J, with 7 bases between. CDR3 length equals 12 residues. Germline-derived CDR1 and CDR2 are MRHNA and SNTAGT. CDR3 nucleotides: TGTGCCAGCAGGGGAGAAAACTATGGCTACACCTTC. As protein: CASRGENYGYTF.

The V gene is TRBV11-3, the J gene TRBJ2-1, with 7 bases that match TRBD1. This CDR3 has 15 residues. The J segment lost 6 bases and the V segment lost 1 base, leaving 6 bases of the junction unmatched. Germline V gene sequence: CDR1 SGHNT, CDR2 YENEEA. CDR3 DNA sequence: TGTGCCAGCAGCTTAGTGGGGACAGAAATCAATGAGCAGTTCTTC. Amino acid sequence: CASSLVGTEINEQFF. Based on the CDR3 plus reference TRBV11-3 and TRBJ2-1, the full variable domain is EAGVVQSPRYKIIEKKQPVAFWCNPISGHNTLYWYLQNLGQGPELLIRYENEEAVDDSQLPKDRFSAERLKGVDSTLKIQPAELGDSAVYLCASSLVGTEINEQFFGPGTRLTVL.

The J gene is TRBJ1-4, the V gene TRBV18; 8 nucleotides agree with TRBD1. V shed 2 bases and J 7 bases; nucleotides not matched to a gene: 12. CDR3 length: 17 residues. Germline-derived CDR1 and CDR2 are KGHSH and LQKENI. CDR3 protein: CASSPTAGGASSEKLFF. CDR3 in DNA: TGTGCCAGCTCACCAACGGCAGGGGGCGCTTCTAGTGAAAAACTGTTTTTT.

The V gene is TRBV10-1, the J gene TRBJ2-7; D gene unclear. This CDR3 comprises 16 residues. The germline CDR1 and CDR2 sequences are WNHNN and SYGVQD (reference sequence). Trimming stripped 0 bases from V and 3 bases from J, with 15 bases between. The CDR3 region has the DNA TGCGCCAGCAGTGAGTCGAAGCGCCTAAACGGCTACGAGCAGTACTTC. This translates into CASSESKRLNGYEQYF.

V gene TRBV2 combines with J gene TRBJ1-2; TRBD1 matches at 8 bases. Germline CDR1 is SNHLY and CDR2 is FYNNEI. Unmatched junction bases numbered 4, after V lost 5 bases and J lost 5 bases. The CDR3 spans 13 residues. CDR3 residues: CASSSTGGYGYTF. In DNA, the CDR3 is TGTGCCAGCAGTTCAACAGGGGGGTATGGCTACACCTTC.

This clone was recorded only once. This chain uses TRBV11-2 with TRBJ2-6; tentative D call: TRBD1 (5 bases). Trimming took off 4 bases at V and 2 bases at J, with 15 bases between the two ends. Germline CDR1 SGHAT, CDR2 FQNNGV. The CDR3 covers 17 residues. The CDR3 DNA sequence: TGTGCCAGCAGCTACGGACACCGGACGACTGGGGCCAACGTCCTGACTTTC. Amino acid sequence: CASSYGHRTTGANVLTF.